The present TCR beta chain was sequenced within a study of shared clonotypes between healthy human individuals. On this clone: No antigen is known for it.

The CDR3 consists of 16 residues. Germline V lookup: CDR1 LGHNA, CDR2 YNFKEQ. Trimming removed 1 base at V and 4 bases at J, with 17 bases between. TCRdb's table, derived via immunoSEQ multiplex PCR, lists solely in-frame clones and lacks some. The top ten clones hold approximately 0.5% of a sample with about 1 million clones, roughly 74% of them seen once. General study points: What limited the represented genetic and exposure-history diversity was the small number of donors. On the whole, naive subsets had larger estimated richness than memory subsets had.

Sample: memory CD4+ T cells from PBMCs. Subset denoted: CD45RA-negative fraction. The sequence was collected from a man aged 18 to 30 in good health. Some clones in this sample may be carry-over from other donors' samples. The chain employs TRBV4-2 and TRBJ2-7; TRBD2 is a possible D gene (6 bases). CDR3 sequence reads: CASSQAVGRDYYEQYF. Written as DNA, the CDR3 is TGTGCCAGCAGCCAAGCGGTTGGGCGGGATTATTACGAGCAGTACTTC.